This TCR beta chain was documented in a study of T cell responses to AZD1222 COVID-19 vaccine. The table came from immunoSEQ multiplex PCR; TCRdb's copy has only in-frame clones and leaves some out. The profile shows approximately 100,000 clones, more than 75% of them singletons. J lost 1 base, V lost 4 bases, and 7 bases had no gene match. The CDR3 contains 15 residues. CDR1 is SGHNT, CDR2 YYREEE, per germline (reference sequence). The starting material was peripheral blood, obtained 28 days after the second AZD1222 dose. This TCR was sampled from an adult who received the AZD1222 COVID-19 vaccine. This chain links TRBV5-4 with TRBJ2-5; 7 bases fit TRBD1. CDR3 region: CASSDHRGPQETQYF. The CDR3 DNA follows: TGTGCCAGCAGCGATCACAGGGGACCCCAAGAGACCCAGTACTTC.